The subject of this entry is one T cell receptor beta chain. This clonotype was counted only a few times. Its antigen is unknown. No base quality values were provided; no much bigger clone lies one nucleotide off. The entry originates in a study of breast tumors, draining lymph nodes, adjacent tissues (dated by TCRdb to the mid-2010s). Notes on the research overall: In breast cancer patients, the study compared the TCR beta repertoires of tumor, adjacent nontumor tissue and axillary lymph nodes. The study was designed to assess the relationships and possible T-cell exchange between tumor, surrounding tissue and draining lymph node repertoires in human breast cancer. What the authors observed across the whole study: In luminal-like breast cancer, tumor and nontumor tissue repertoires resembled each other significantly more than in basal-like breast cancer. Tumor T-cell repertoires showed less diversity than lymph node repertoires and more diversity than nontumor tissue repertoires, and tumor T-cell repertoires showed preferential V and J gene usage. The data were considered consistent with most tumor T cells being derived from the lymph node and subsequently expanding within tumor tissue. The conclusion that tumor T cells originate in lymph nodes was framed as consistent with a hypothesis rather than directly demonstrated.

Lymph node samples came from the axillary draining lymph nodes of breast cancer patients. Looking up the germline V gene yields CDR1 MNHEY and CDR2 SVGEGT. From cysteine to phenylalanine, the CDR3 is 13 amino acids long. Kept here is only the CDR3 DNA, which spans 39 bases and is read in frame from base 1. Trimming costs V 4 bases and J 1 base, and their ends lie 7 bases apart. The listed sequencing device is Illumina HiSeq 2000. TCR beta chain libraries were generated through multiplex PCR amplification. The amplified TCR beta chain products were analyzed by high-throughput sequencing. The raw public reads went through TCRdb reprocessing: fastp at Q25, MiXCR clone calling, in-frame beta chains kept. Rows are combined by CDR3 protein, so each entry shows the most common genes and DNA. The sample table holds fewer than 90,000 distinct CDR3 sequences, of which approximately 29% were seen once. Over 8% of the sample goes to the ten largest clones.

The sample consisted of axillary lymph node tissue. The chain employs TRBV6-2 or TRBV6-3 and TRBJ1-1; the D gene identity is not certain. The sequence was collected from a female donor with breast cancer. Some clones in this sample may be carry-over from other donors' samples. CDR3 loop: CASSWKRNTEAFF. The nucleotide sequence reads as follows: TGTGCCAGCAGTTGGAAGAGGAACACTGAAGCTTTCTTT.